Below are 32 T cell receptor beta chains sequenced from a single sample in a study of blood T cell repertoires in COVID-19. TCRdb's copy holds only in-frame clones and misses some; the assay was immunoSEQ multiplex PCR. The sample lists about 40,000 clones; approximately 90% were seen once. Source material: peripheral blood. The receptor source for this set is a middle-aged man in a cohort sampled during active COVID-19.

The chain employs TRBV7-6 and TRBJ2-5; TRBD2 is a possible D gene (6 bases). The CDR3 is 15 amino acids. Germline values: CDR1 SGHVS, CDR2 FNYEAQ. Trimming left V 1 base short and J 2 bases short, with 11 bases between. CDR3 bases: TGTGCCAGCAGCTTAGAATCGACTAGACAAGAGACCCAGTACTTC. Residues: CASSLESTRQETQYF.

The chain recombines TRBV5-1 with TRBJ2-1, with 8 bases that match TRBD2. The V gene's germline CDR1 is SGHRS and CDR2 YFSETQ. This CDR3 has 15 residues. J gave up 8 bases and V 0 bases, and 7 bases lay outside the gene matches. The CDR3, as DNA: TGCGCCAGCAGCTTGGAAGTAGCGGGGCTTGATGAGCAGTTCTTC. Protein: CASSLEVAGLDEQFF.

The chain has TRBV5-1 and TRBJ1-6; a possible D gene is TRBD1 (5 bases). This CDR3 is 16 amino acids long. Germline assignment: CDR1 SGHRS and CDR2 YFSETQ. V was clipped by 0 bases and J by 4 bases, with 11 bases between them. CDR3 sequence reads: CASSLGGQGYNSPLHF. As DNA, the CDR3 is TGCGCCAGCAGCTTGGGAGGCCAGGGTTATAATTCACCCCTCCACTTT.

V usage is TRBV6-5 and J usage is TRBJ2-1; 7 bases agree with TRBD2. The V gene end was trimmed by 7 bases and the J gene end by 9 bases; junction bases not matched to a gene: 9. From germline, CDR1 is MNHEY and CDR2 SVGAGI. The CDR3 length is 13 residues. The CDR3 reads CASMAGAPLEQFF. For the CDR3, the DNA is TGTGCCAGCATGGCGGGAGCCCCTCTTGAGCAGTTCTTC.

This clone was seen just once. The chain couples TRBV5-4 to TRBJ2-1; D perhaps matches TRBD1 (6 bases). The CDR3 is made up of 16 amino acids. Looked up from germline, CDR1 is SGHNT and CDR2 is YYREEE (reference sequence). V was trimmed by 5 bases and J by 0 bases, leaving 15 bases between them. The CDR3 nucleotides read TGTGCCAGCAGTCCTCCCGGACAGAGCTCCTACAATGAGCAGTTCTTC. Its translation is CASSPPGQSSYNEQFF.

This sequence joins TRBV28 and TRBJ1-1; no clear D gene. The V gene lost 3 bases and the J gene lost 0 bases, with 8 bases spanning the gap. Germline CDR1 reads MDHEN; CDR2 reads SYDVKM. The CDR3 consists of 14 residues. CDR3 protein: CASSFSVLNTEAFF. In DNA, the CDR3 is TGTGCCAGCAGTTTTAGCGTACTGAACACTGAAGCTTTCTTT.

V is TRBV4-1 and J is TRBJ2-4; a possible D gene is TRBD1 (6 bases). V lost 1 base to trimming and J lost 1 base, with 14 bases between them. In germline, CDR1 is MGHRA, CDR2 YSYEKL. This CDR3 region has 17 residues. The CDR3: CASSQAKGDGAKNIQYF. The CDR3 nucleotides read TGCGCCAGCAGCCAAGCTAAGGGGGACGGCGCCAAAAACATTCAGTACTTC.

V and J are TRBV13 and TRBJ1-3, with D possibly TRBD1 on 5 matching bases. Trimming removed 10 bases from V and 4 bases from J, with 17 bases in between. Looked up from germline, CDR1 is PRHDT and CDR2 is FYEKMQ (reference sequence). The CDR3 length is 14 residues. The CDR3 sequence is CATLDGGTGNTIYF. CDR3 in DNA: TGTGCCACTCTAGACGGGGGGACCGGAAACACCATATATTTT. Using reference TRBV13 and TRBJ1-3 for the parts outside the CDR3, the full variable domain is AAGVIQSPRHLIKEKRETATLKCYPIPRHDTVYWYQQGPGQDPQFLISFYEKMQSDKGSIPDRFSAQQFSDYHSELNMSSLELGDSALYFCATLDGGTGNTIYFGEGSWLTVV.

The chain is built from TRBV27 and TRBJ2-2, with 10 bases identical to TRBD2. This CDR3 spans 16 amino acids. Looked up from germline, CDR1 is MNHEY and CDR2 is SMNVEV (reference sequence). Trimming took 6 bases from V and 6 from J; bases not matched to a gene: 10. The CDR3 loop reads CASSGLAGVLAGELFF. CDR3 coding DNA: TGTGCCAGCAGCGGGCTAGCGGGAGTCTTAGCCGGGGAGCTGTTTTTT.

The CDR3 loop is CASSESRASTDTQYF. For the CDR3, the DNA is TGCGCCAGCAGTGAGTCGCGGGCCAGCACAGATACGCAGTATTTT. The chain links TRBV10-1 to TRBJ2-3; possible D gene TRBD2, 5 bases. Germline assignment: CDR1 WNHNN and CDR2 SYGVQD (reference sequence). The CDR3 extends over 15 amino acids. The V end lost 0 bases, the J end lost 0 bases, and 7 bases lay between the germline ends.

The rearrangement uses TRBV4-3 and TRBJ1-2; D might be TRBD1 (6 bases). V was cut by 3 bases and J by 10 bases, with 21 bases left in between. The CDR3 contains 15 residues. The V gene's germline CDR1 is LGHNA and CDR2 YSLEER. DNA for the CDR3: TGCGCCAGCAGCCATAATCAGGGGCGGAGTGGGGACTACACCTTC. It specifies CASSHNQGRSGDYTF.

This clone showed up just a few times. Other DNA sequences in the sample encode the same CDR3. The V call is TRBV7-8, the J call TRBJ2-3; TRBD1 matches 8 bases. V lost 5 bases and J lost 6; bases outside the gene matches: 10. Germline CDR1 reads SGHVS; CDR2 reads FQNEAQ. This CDR3 contains 15 residues. The CDR3 loop is CASSLGTGRTDTQYF. The CDR3 DNA reads TGTGCCAGCAGCCTCGGGACAGGACGTACGGATACGCAGTATTTT.

The gene calls are TRBV2 and TRBJ2-4; 7 nucleotides match TRBD2. Per germline, CDR1 SNHLY and CDR2 FYNNEI. The CDR3 is made up of 14 amino acids. Trimming at V came to 3 bases and at J to 5 bases, leaving 4 bases not matched to a gene. The CDR3 DNA is TGTGCCAGCAGTGAGAGGGACTACGAAAACATTCAGTACTTC. Protein sequence: CASSERDYENIQYF.

V usage is TRBV5-1 and J usage is TRBJ2-7, with 10 bases lining up with TRBD2. J was trimmed by 5 bases and V by 4 bases; bases with no gene match: 6. CDR3 length: 14 amino acids. Per germline, CDR1 SGHRS and CDR2 YFSETQ. CDR3: CASSPGLAIHEQYF. CDR3 bases: TGCGCCAGCAGCCCGGGACTAGCGATACACGAGCAGTACTTC.

The chain joins TRBV11-2 to TRBJ2-5; D may be TRBD2 (5 bases). Germline values: CDR1 SGHAT, CDR2 FQNNGV. There are 15 residues in the CDR3. Trimming took 0 bases from V and 5 from J, leaving 13 bases between them. The chain's CDR3 is CASSLELASSETQYF. The CDR3 DNA follows: TGTGCCAGCAGCTTAGAACTGGCTAGCTCGGAGACCCAGTACTTC.

V usage is TRBV3-1 (or the pseudogene TRBV3-2) and J usage is TRBJ2-3; 10 positions match TRBD2. V was pared by 0 bases and J by 6 bases, with 9 bases of the junction left unmatched. The CDR3 is 17 residues long. Germline CDR1 and CDR2: LGHDT and YNNKEL (reference sequence). In nucleotides, the CDR3 is TGTGCCAGCAGCCAAGATCCGCAAGCGGGGGGGTTGGATACGCAGTATTTT. Residues: CASSQDPQAGGLDTQYF.

V usage is TRBV5-1 and J usage is TRBJ2-7; 7 positions match TRBD2. Germline-derived CDR1 and CDR2 are SGHRS and YFSETQ. With 4 bases clipped from V and 2 bases from J, the junction kept 6 bases outside the gene matches. The CDR3 is 14 amino acids. The CDR3 region is CASSAGVSAYEQYF. The DNA of the CDR3 is TGCGCCAGCAGCGCGGGGGTTAGCGCCTACGAGCAGTACTTC. The entire variable domain, with the rest obtained from reference TRBV5-1 and TRBJ2-7, is as follows: KAGVTQTPRYLIKTRGQQVTLSCSPISGHRSVSWYQQTPGQGLQFLFEYFSETQRNKGNFPGRFSGRQFSNSRSEMNVSTLELGDSALYLCASSAGVSAYEQYFGPGTRLTVT.

The J gene is TRBJ2-3, the V gene TRBV11-3; 11 positions match TRBD2. Unmatched junction bases numbered 5, after V lost 5 bases and J lost 1 base. This CDR3 is 16 amino acids long. Germline V lookup: CDR1 SGHNT, CDR2 YENEEA. The CDR3 bases are TGTGCCAGCAGCCCAGAGACTAGCGGGGGCACAGATACGCAGTATTTT. This codes for CASSPETSGGTDTQYF.

The rearrangement uses TRBV6-1 and TRBJ2-3; tentative D call: TRBD2 (6 bases). The CDR3 is made up of 13 amino acids. Germline CDR1 and CDR2: MNHNS and SASEGT. V lost 3 bases and J lost 5, with 9 bases in between. The chain's CDR3 is CASSDGGIDTQYF. CDR3 nucleotides: TGTGCCAGCAGTGACGGGGGAATAGATACGCAGTATTTT.

The chain uses TRBV19 and TRBJ2-3; D is possibly TRBD2 (5 bases). Trimming removed 3 bases at V and 5 bases at J, with 9 bases between. CDR1 LNHDA and CDR2 SQIVND come from the germline V gene (reference sequence). CDR3 size: 13 residues. The CDR3 is CASSINAGDTQYF. CDR3 in DNA: TGTGCCAGTAGTATTAACGCGGGAGATACGCAGTATTTT.

V and J are TRBV14 and TRBJ2-7; D not resolved. The CDR3 contains 17 residues. The V gene's germline CDR1 is SGHDN and CDR2 FVKESK. The germline V and J ends were trimmed by 4 bases and 2 bases, with 21 bases remaining between them. The CDR3 here is CASSLLQRRIVPYEQYV. The CDR3 region has the DNA TGTGCCAGCAGCCTCTTACAAAGGAGAATTGTCCCCTACGAGCAGTACGTC.

The chain has TRBV6-1 and TRBJ2-3; 8 bases map to TRBD2. The CDR3 loop spans 15 amino acids. With V trimmed by 3 bases and J by 1 base, 3 bases remained unmatched. Germline assignment: CDR1 MNHNS and CDR2 SASEGT. The CDR3 DNA reads TGTGCCAGCAGTGAGTTACTAGCGGGCACAGATACGCAGTATTTT. Its protein product is CASSELLAGTDTQYF.

V gene TRBV24-1 combines with J gene TRBJ2-1; D is uncertain. V lost 1 base, J lost 10 bases, and 7 bases lay in between. The CDR3 covers 12 residues. Germline values: CDR1 KGHDR, CDR2 SFDVKD. CDR3 protein: CATSDFSYEQFF. The CDR3 bases are TGTGCCACCAGTGATTTTAGCTACGAGCAGTTCTTC.

V and J are TRBV5-3 and TRBJ1-5; D call uncertain. TRBV5-3 is filed as an ORF, its function uncertain. This CDR3 has 14 residues. The V and J ends lost 1 base and 6 bases respectively, with 11 bases between them. The chain's CDR3 is CARSLRAAGQPQHF. In DNA form, the CDR3 reads TGTGCCAGAAGCTTGAGGGCAGCGGGTCAGCCCCAGCATTTT.

The chain combines TRBV6-5 with TRBJ2-1; TRBD2 matches at 7 bases. The CDR3 consists of 14 residues. Germline V gives CDR1 MNHEY, CDR2 SVGAGI. Unmatched junction bases numbered 10, after V lost 5 bases and J lost 9 bases. The CDR3 DNA reads TGTGCCAGCAGTCAGACTAGCACTAACGGTGAGCAGTTCTTC. This codes for CASSQTSTNGEQFF.

The CDR3 loop is CASSSDRETGELFF. CDR3 nucleotide sequence: TGTGCCAGCAGCTCGGACAGGGAGACCGGGGAGCTGTTTTTT. The V call is TRBV7-8, the J call TRBJ2-2; 8 nucleotides line up with TRBD1. Germline CDR1 is SGHVS and CDR2 is FQNEAQ. This CDR3 spans 14 amino acids. V gave up 4 bases and J gave up 5 bases; unmatched junction bases: 3.

V usage is TRBV5-8 and J usage is TRBJ2-7; possible D gene TRBD2, 6 bases. CDR1 SGHTS and CDR2 YDEGEE come from the germline V gene. Trimming left V 9 bases short and J 0 bases short, with 16 bases between. The CDR3 is 14 residues long. The DNA for the CDR3 is TGTGCCACCGCGGGACCAATAAGCTCCTACGAGCAGTACGTC. Its protein is CATAGPISSYEQYV.

This chain joins TRBV7-2 and TRBJ1-3, with no clear D. This CDR3 is built from 14 residues. With 1 base removed from V and 0 bases from J, the gap between germline ends came to 4 bases. Per the germline V gene, CDR1 is SGHTA and CDR2 is FQGNSA. The CDR3 reads CASSLGLSGNTIYF. The CDR3 bases are TGTGCCAGCAGCTTAGGGCTCTCTGGAAACACCATATATTTT.

V gene TRBV19 combines with J gene TRBJ2-3, with 8 bases lining up with TRBD1. This CDR3 has 16 amino acids. Germline CDR1 LNHDA, CDR2 SQIVND (reference sequence). Losses at the gene ends were 1 base for V and 4 bases for J; bases not matched to a gene: 7. CDR3 DNA sequence: TGTGCCAGTAGTATAGCCTCGACAGGGGCCCCAGATACGCAGTATTTT. Translating it yields CASSIASTGAPDTQYF.

This chain links TRBV7-9 with TRBJ2-5, with D perhaps matching TRBD2 (5 bases). Germline CDR1 reads SEHNR; CDR2 reads FQNEAQ (reference sequence). V was trimmed by 8 bases and J by 2 bases, leaving 24 bases between them. The CDR3 length is 17 residues. This chain's CDR3 is CASGLASMGSGQETQYF. CDR3 coding DNA: TGTGCCAGCGGCCTGGCCTCGATGGGGTCGGGGCAAGAGACCCAGTACTTC.

The V and J genes are TRBV9 and TRBJ1-2; weak D call: TRBD1 (6 bases). V lost 4 bases to trimming and J lost 5 bases, with 12 bases between them. The CDR3 spans 13 residues. Germline V gives CDR1 SGDLS, CDR2 YYNGEE. CDR3 loop: CASSSGGLYGYTF. The CDR3 coding sequence is TGTGCCAGCAGCTCGGGGGGGCTGTATGGCTACACCTTC.

With regard to this clone: One junction end does not reproduce the germline sequence, and a read error may be involved. V gene TRBV18 combines with J gene TRBJ1-1, with 9 bases matching TRBD1. The germline gives CDR1 KGHSH, CDR2 LQKENI. This CDR3 is 14 amino acids long. The CDR3 nucleotides are TGTGCCAGCTCACCATACCAGGGACAGGGAACTTTGGTCTTT. It encodes CASSPYQGQGTLVF.